The 19 T cell receptor beta chains listed next were all sequenced from one sample in a study of shared clonotypes between healthy human individuals. Naive CD8 cells comprised CD45RO-negative, CCR7-positively selected cells, excluding terminally differentiated effector memory CD45RA+ cells. Only in-frame clones appear in the TCRdb table, and some are missing; sequencing was by immunoSEQ multiplex PCR. The sample comprises approximately 2,200,000 clones, roughly 91% of which are singletons, and around 1.7% rests with the top ten. Sequencing used naive CD8+ T cells from PBMCs. Source of these receptors: a man in his late teens or twenties in good health. Some clones in this sample may be carry-over from other donors' samples.

The chain uses TRBV19 and TRBJ2-5; no firm D call. Trimming removed 8 bases from V and 2 bases from J, with 15 bases in between. The germline V gene has CDR1 LNHDA and CDR2 SQIVND (reference sequence). The length of the CDR3 is 14 residues. The CDR3 DNA sequence: TGTGCCAGTGCCGGACGGGCGTGGCAAGAGACCCAGTACTTC. It is translated as CASAGRAWQETQYF. Full variable domain (missing parts from reference TRBV19 and TRBJ2-5): DGGITQSPKYLFRKEGQNVTLSCEQNLNHDAMYWYRQDPGQGLRLIYYSQIVNDFQKGDIAEGYSVSREKKESFPLTVTSAQKNPTAFYLCASAGRAWQETQYFGPGTRLLVL.

J is TRBJ1-1 and V is TRBV11-1; the D is unclear. This CDR3 has 12 residues. Trimming pared 3 bases from V and 3 bases from J, leaving 5 bases between. Germline V gives CDR1 SGHAT, CDR2 FQDESV (reference sequence). The CDR3 sequence: CASSFRDTEAFF. The CDR3 nucleotides are TGTGCCAGCAGCTTTCGGGACACTGAAGCTTTCTTT.

The J gene is TRBJ1-4, the V gene TRBV28, with D possibly being TRBD1 (5 bases). The length of the CDR3 is 15 residues. The V end lost 7 bases, the J end lost 1 base, and 13 bases lay between the germline ends. Germline-derived CDR1 and CDR2 are MDHEN and SYDVKM. CDR3 DNA: TGTGCCAGCAACTCCGCTGGGGGAACTAATGAAAAACTGTTTTTT. Translating gives CASNSAGGTNEKLFF.

The chain links TRBV29-1 to TRBJ2-7; 7 bases fit TRBD1. This CDR3 has 13 residues. The germline CDR1 and CDR2 sequences are SQVTM and ANQGSEA. The V gene end was trimmed by 5 bases and the J gene end by 2 bases; junction bases not matched to a gene: 6. The CDR3 region has the DNA TGCAGCGTTCTAGGGGGCTTCACCTACGAGCAGTACTTC. Translating gives CSVLGGFTYEQYF.

The chain employs TRBV2 and TRBJ1-2; no definite D call. Germline V CDR1 and CDR2: SNHLY, FYNNEI. Trimming left V 1 base short and J 4 bases short, with 7 bases between. The CDR3 spans 13 residues. CDR3 sequence reads: CASSEGVGYGYTF. DNA of the CDR3: TGTGCCAGCAGTGAAGGGGTCGGCTATGGCTACACCTTC.

The chain employs TRBV27 and TRBJ2-1; tentatively, D is TRBD2 (5 bases). The V gene lost 0 bases and the J gene lost 8 bases, with 14 bases spanning the gap. Germline V gene lookup returns CDR1 MNHEY and CDR2 SMNVEV (reference sequence). The CDR3 sequence is 15 residues long. The CDR3 reads CASSLSNQRTDEQFF. CDR3 DNA sequence: TGTGCCAGCAGTTTATCGAATCAGCGGACCGATGAGCAGTTCTTC.

This clone has just one count. The chain employs TRBV15 and TRBJ1-5; D remains unclear. Per germline, CDR1 LNHNV and CDR2 YYDKDF (reference sequence). V was clipped by 0 bases and J by 5 bases, with 8 bases between them. This CDR3 is 14 amino acids long. The CDR3 coding sequence is TGTGCCACCAGCAGAGATGCGCTGGATCAGCCCCAGCATTTT. Residues: CATSRDALDQPQHF.

The rearrangement links TRBV29-1 to TRBJ2-7; 11 bases match TRBD2. CDR1 and CDR2 (germline): SQVTM, ANQGSEA. V gave up 3 bases and J gave up 2 bases; unmatched junction bases: 18. The CDR3 is 19 residues long. CDR3 in DNA: TGCAGCGTTGAGGGGGTGGGTAGGATTACTAGCGGGAGCCCCTACGAGCAGTACTTC. Its protein is CSVEGVGRITSGSPYEQYF.

The chain uses TRBV27 and TRBJ1-5; D not resolved. This CDR3 spans 15 amino acids. Germline CDR1 MNHEY, CDR2 SMNVEV (reference sequence). Between the trimmed V and J ends, which lost 1 base and 3 bases, there was a span of 10 bases. The CDR3 DNA reads TGTGCCAGCAGTTTATTGTACGGAACCAATCAGCCCCAGCATTTT. It encodes CASSLLYGTNQPQHF.

The CDR3 DNA reads TGTGCCAGCAGCTTAGAACGGACTAGCGGAACCTACAATGAGCAGTTCTTC. It translates to CASSLERTSGTYNEQFF. This chain uses TRBV7-6 with TRBJ2-1, with 10 bases identical to TRBD2. Germline V gene lookup returns CDR1 SGHVS and CDR2 FNYEAQ. The CDR3 is made up of 17 amino acids. The trim removed 1 base at V and 2 bases at J, leaving 5 bases unmatched.

The V gene is TRBV5-6, the J gene TRBJ1-1; 7 bases are shared with TRBD1. Germline V gene data show CDR1 as SGHDT and CDR2 as YYEEEE. There are 14 residues in the CDR3. J lost 1 base, V lost 3 bases, and 3 bases had no gene match. The CDR3 loop is CASSWGTANTEAFF. CDR3 in DNA: TGTGCCAGCAGCTGGGGGACAGCGAACACTGAAGCTTTCTTT. The full variable domain, completed using reference TRBV5-6 and TRBJ1-1, is DAGVTQSPTHLIKTRGQQVTLRCSPKSGHDTVSWYQQALGQGPQFIFQYYEEEERQRGNFPDRFSGHQFPNYSSELNVNALLLGDSALYLCASSWGTANTEAFFGQGTRLTVV.

The V and J genes are TRBV5-1 and TRBJ2-7, with D possibly TRBD1 on 6 matching bases. Trimming left V 4 bases short and J 0 bases short, with 11 bases between. This CDR3 is 14 amino acids long. The germline V gene has CDR1 SGHRS and CDR2 YFSETQ. The CDR3, as DNA: TGCGCCAGCAGCCCGGGACACTCCTCCTACGAGCAGTACTTC. This sequence encodes CASSPGHSSYEQYF.

This clone was counted a single time. The V gene is TRBV7-9, the J gene TRBJ1-4; TRBD1 is a possible D gene (6 bases). The germline V gene has CDR1 SEHNR and CDR2 FQNEAQ (reference sequence). This CDR3 region has 17 residues. Between the trimmed V and J ends, which lost 5 bases and 8 bases, there was a span of 24 bases. DNA for the CDR3: TGTGCCAGCAGCCTTTTTCGAGCGAGGCGCCAGGGGGAAAAACTGTTTTTT. It is translated as CASSLFRARRQGEKLFF.

About this clone: The sample carries other DNA sequences with the same CDR3. The chain combines TRBV13 with TRBJ1-5, with 11 bases aligning to TRBD1. Trimming at V came to 3 bases and at J to 4 bases, leaving 2 bases not matched to a gene. The CDR3 has 15 residues. CDR1 and CDR2 from the germline V gene are PRHDT and FYEKMQ (reference sequence). Here the CDR3 DNA reads TGTGCCAGCAGCTTGGGACAGGGGGGGAATCAGCCCCAGCATTTT. It yields the protein CASSLGQGGNQPQHF.

This sequence joins TRBV15 and TRBJ2-3; 7 nucleotides match TRBD2. Germline V gives CDR1 LNHNV, CDR2 YYDKDF (reference sequence). V dropped 0 bases and J dropped 2; count of bases not matched to a gene: 5. This CDR3 has 16 amino acids. Here the CDR3 reads CATSREPGLITDTQYF. The CDR3, as DNA: TGTGCCACCAGCAGAGAACCGGGACTAATCACAGATACGCAGTATTTT.

The chain carries TRBV11-2 and TRBJ2-1; 11 bases align to TRBD2. The length of the CDR3 is 15 residues. Germline V gene data show CDR1 as SGHAT and CDR2 as FQNNGV. V trimming: 3 bases; J trimming: 8 bases; junction bases outside the gene matches: 6. CDR3 DNA: TGTGCCAGCAGCTTGTTAGCGGGAGGGTACGATGAGCAGTTCTTC. Translation gives CASSLLAGGYDEQFF.

This rearrangement joins TRBV4-1 to TRBJ2-2; no reliable D call. The germline V gene encodes CDR1 MGHRA and CDR2 YSYEKL. The CDR3 consists of 14 residues. The V end lost 6 bases, the J end lost 6 bases, and 14 bases lay between the germline ends. CDR3 nucleotides: TGCGCCAGCAGTGTAAGAATTTCCCCCGGGGAGCTGTTTTTT. Protein product: CASSVRISPGELFF.

This chain links TRBV4-3 with TRBJ1-1; D uncertain. The V end was cut by 0 bases, the J end by 2 bases, with 10 bases between. Germline assignment: CDR1 LGHNA and CDR2 YSLEER. This CDR3 region has 15 residues. The DNA of the CDR3 is TGCGCCAGCAGCCAAGATCGCCACTCTAACACTGAAGCTTTCTTT. Translation: CASSQDRHSNTEAFF.

V gene TRBV28 combines with J gene TRBJ2-1; TRBD2 agrees at 9 bases. Germline V lookup: CDR1 MDHEN, CDR2 SYDVKM. The CDR3 is made up of 14 amino acids. V was pared by 7 bases and J by 6 bases, with 7 bases of the junction left unmatched. The DNA for the CDR3 is TGTGCCAGCACGTGGCGGGAGGGATTCAATGAGCAGTTCTTC. Translated: CASTWREGFNEQFF.